A selection of T cell receptor beta chains follows, all from one sample in a study of regulatory T cells in long-lasting Graves disease. TCRdb analysed the multiplex PCR reads with MiXCR anew, one entry per CDR3 protein. The table lists a few hundred thousand distinct CDR3 sequences, about 25% of them singletons. Specimen: peripheral blood mononuclear cells (PBMCs), collected when the disease was refractory, from a patient treated with antithyroid drugs. These receptors were taken from a female donor with Graves disease. The conserved cysteine and the conserved F or W are not part of the CDR3 here.

>TRBV5-6|TRBJ1-5
ASSSRWGFNQPQH
>TRBV16|TRBJ1-2
ASSQSITGFT
>TRBV28|TRBJ2-7
ASSFQGVTTYEQY
>TRBV6-5|TRBJ1-1
ASSLADEAF
>TRBV27|TRBJ2-7
ASRSDLGLAGVYEQY
>TRBV6-1|TRBJ1-2
ASSIRDRAGSGYT
>TRBV24-1|TRBJ1-5
ATSPPGTRNQPQH
>TRBV18|TRBJ2-4
ASSPGQGAVKNIQY
>TRBV7-2|TRBJ2-5
ATTGVRSGTQY
>TRBV6-1|TRBJ1-1
ASRGQGAGDTEAF
>TRBV6-5|TRBJ2-7
ASSYLSSYEQC
>TRBV28|TRBJ2-7
ASSSNLGAYEQY
>TRBV28|TRBJ1-5
ASSLDLQGEFNQPQH
>TRBV4-2|TRBJ1-1
ASSQGQGAGDTEAF
>TRBV5-4|TRBJ1-1
ASSLNWGTEAF
>TRBV7-2|TRBJ2-7
ASSLASATYEQY
>TRBV3-1|TRBJ1-2
ASSQEGGVNYGYT
>TRBV5-1|TRBJ2-7
ASSLSLRGLYEQY
>TRBV20-1|TRBJ2-7
SAIEGEGSSYEQY
>TRBV2|TRBJ1-2
ASSEDDPNYGYT
>TRBV7-2|TRBJ2-5
ASSLEASGQTQY
>TRBV12-3/TRBV12-4|TRBJ2-6
ASSLEQGARGANVLT
>TRBV29-1|TRBJ1-2
SVRTGTGYGYT
>TRBV28|TRBJ1-2
ASRDRSSGYT
>TRBV29-1|TRBJ1-2
SVDRGSYGYT
>TRBV20-1|TRBJ1-5
SATNNDRGSNQPQH
>TRBV29-1|TRBJ1-4
SVRQGANEKLF